This T cell receptor beta chain was captured by sequencing in a study of CD8+ T cells in alopecia areata. Study-wide context: Tofacitinib was given for 6 to 18 months, then stopped for 6 months.

Treatment denoted: oral pan-JAK inhibitor, 5-10 mg twice daily. The CDR3 contains 16 residues. From germline, CDR1 is GTSNPN and CDR2 SVGIG (reference sequence). Trimming removed 0 bases from V and 6 bases from J; junction bases left unmatched: 11. This clone was seen only a few times. RNA was isolated and reverse transcribed to cDNA, the sequencing template. Some clones are missing from TCRdb's copy, which holds only in-frame ones; the method was immunoSEQ multiplex PCR. The sample carries 150,000 to 200,000 clones, approximately 60% recorded once. The source is a human donor with alopecia areata. The specimen was CD4+ T cells sorted from blood, collected at week 24, from a patient treated with tofacitinib. The genes are TRBV30 and TRBJ1-5, with 7 bases aligning to TRBD1. CDR3 region: CAWSVRVGTVGQPQHF. The CDR3 coding sequence is TGTGCCTGGAGTGTACGAGTGGGGACAGTCGGTCAGCCCCAGCATTTT.